This T cell receptor beta chain emerged from a study of blood T cell repertoires in COVID-19. Study information: Acute and convalescent COVID-19 specimens originated in the United States, Italy and Spain. T cells, B-cell-depleted T cells, or PBMCs provided the cDNA or gDNA that served as material.

The CDR3 covers 15 residues. Germline loops: CDR1 LGHNA, CDR2 YSLEER. Trimming took 0 bases from V and 3 from J, leaving 12 bases between them. Per the original data handling: Nucleated cell counts were estimated from reference gene primer amplification. Some clones are missing from TCRdb's copy, which holds only in-frame ones; the method was immunoSEQ multiplex PCR. That table gives V, J and clone size, and the DNA gave D and trimming. Among approximately 76,000 clones listed, approximately 89% were seen once. The source is a human donor in a cohort sampled during active COVID-19. The chain is built from TRBV4-3 and TRBJ2-7; D may be TRBD1 (6 bases). The sequenced material came from peripheral blood. The CDR3 nucleotides read TGCGCCAGCAGCCAAGATCGGGGCAGGGGCTACGAGCAGTACTTC. It translates to CASSQDRGRGYEQYF.